The rows below give T cell receptor beta chains drawn from one sample of a study of neurological immune-mediated disorders. TCRdb reprocessed the 5' RACE reads via MiXCR and lists one record per CDR3 protein. The sample has under 35,000 distinct CDR3 sequences, approximately 1.6% seen once. Material for sequencing was PBMCs. The receptors shown here come from a woman under 40 with multiple sclerosis. Each CDR3 is given with its conserved first and last residue. A D gene is named only where the DNA matches it firmly. Clone size is shown for a subset of rows, as once, few, many or a class of expanded clone.

TRBV12-3/TRBV12-4	-	TRBJ2-7	13	many	CASTWGQAYEQYF	TGTGCCAGCACCTGGGGACAAGCCTACGAGCAGTACTTC
TRBV4-2	-	TRBJ2-1	11	many	CASSQAAVQFF	TGTGCCAGCAGCCAAGCGGCGGTCCAGTTCTTC
TRBV2	TRBD2	TRBJ2-3	15	many	CASSETSGGTDTQYF	TGTGCCAGCAGTGAGACTAGCGGGGGGACAGATACGCAGTATTTT
TRBV10-3	TRBD1	TRBJ2-3	16	many	CAISDPGQGATDTQYF	TGTGCCATCAGTGACCCCGGACAGGGAGCCACAGATACGCAGTATTTT
TRBV7-2	-	TRBJ2-1	13	many	CASSPDYYNEQFF	TGTGCCAGCAGCCCGGACTACTACAATGAGCAGTTCTTC
TRBV27	-	TRBJ2-5	13	many	CASSTRSGETQYF	TGTGCCAGCAGTACCCGTTCGGGTGAGACCCAGTACTTC
TRBV27	-	TRBJ2-7	16	many	CASSLKGGGLSYEQYF	TGTGCCAGCAGTTTAAAGGGAGGGGGCCTCTCCTACGAGCAGTACTTC
TRBV6-2/TRBV6-3	-	TRBJ1-1	14	many	CAVIQSGLNTEAFF	TGTGCCGTAATTCAGAGCGGTTTGAACACTGAAGCTTTCTTT
TRBV5-1	-	TRBJ2-6	16	many	CASSLGLEPGANVLTF	TGCGCCAGCAGCCTGGGATTGGAACCTGGGGCCAACGTCCTGACTTTC
TRBV10-3	TRBD1	TRBJ1-2	13	once	CAINDRVWDGYTF	TGTGCCATCAACGACAGGGTTTGGGATGGCTACACCTTC
TRBV7-2	TRBD2	TRBJ2-5	16	many	CASSLQAGGPKETQYF	TGTGCCAGCAGCCTTCAAGCGGGGGGCCCTAAGGAGACCCAGTACTTC
TRBV7-8	-	TRBJ2-7	12	many	CASSASNYEQYF	TGTGCCAGCAGCGCGAGTAACTACGAGCAGTACTTC
TRBV13	-	TRBJ2-1	12	medium-sized	CASSHSRAEQFF	TGTGCCAGCAGCCACTCACGAGCTGAGCAGTTCTTC
TRBV15	-	TRBJ1-2	14	many	CATSRAGAGYGYTF	TGTGCCACCAGCAGAGCGGGGGCCGGCTATGGCTACACCTTC
TRBV5-1	TRBD1	TRBJ2-7	13	many	CASSLGQGEVQYF	TGCGCCAGCAGCCTAGGACAGGGAGAAGTGCAGTACTTC
TRBV12-3/TRBV12-4	-	TRBJ2-7	11	many	CASSLLYEQYF	TGTGCCAGCAGTTTACTCTACGAGCAGTACTTC
TRBV12-3/TRBV12-4	-	TRBJ2-7	11	many	CASRGRAEQYF	TGTGCCAGCAGGGGTCGAGCAGAGCAGTACTTC
TRBV5-1	-	TRBJ2-7	16	many	CASSFRPGSPTYEQYF	TGCGCCAGCAGCTTCCGACCGGGCAGCCCAACCTACGAGCAGTACTTC
TRBV12-3/TRBV12-4	-	TRBJ2-7	12	-	CDSSRNSYEQYF	TGTGACAGCAGTAGAAACTCCTACGAGCAGTACTTC
TRBV3-1	-	TRBJ2-2	11	many	CASTLGRELFF	TGTGCCAGCACCCTTGGGCGGGAGCTGTTTTTT
TRBV20-1	-	TRBJ1-1	16	many	CSARATGRGEGAEAFF	TGCAGTGCTAGAGCTACCGGCCGAGGGGAGGGGGCTGAAGCTTTCTTT
TRBV5-8	TRBD1	TRBJ2-1	15	many	CASSWGQGLWNEQFF	TGTGCCAGCAGCTGGGGACAGGGCCTTTGGAATGAGCAGTTCTTC
TRBV5-5	-	TRBJ2-7	14	many	CASTSSGFSYEQYF	TGTGCCAGCACCTCCTCAGGGTTCTCCTACGAGCAGTACTTC
TRBV27	-	TRBJ1-2	14	many	CASSLGGGRYGYTF	TGTGCCAGCAGCCTGGGGGGGGGGCGTTATGGCTACACCTTC
TRBV12-3/TRBV12-4	-	TRBJ1-1	13	many	CASSLGHGTEAFF	TGTGCCAGCAGTTTGGGACATGGCACTGAAGCTTTCTTT
TRBV5-1	-	TRBJ1-1	13	many	CASSFFGGTEAFF	TGCGCCAGCAGCTTTTTTGGGGGCACTGAAGCTTTCTTT
TRBV11-2	-	TRBJ1-2	16	many	CASSLALPQGGYGYTF	TGTGCCAGCAGCTTAGCCCTCCCCCAGGGAGGTTATGGCTACACCTTC
TRBV20-1	TRBD2	TRBJ2-3	14	many	CSAKPAGLTDTQYF	TGCAGTGCTAAGCCAGCGGGGCTCACAGATACGCAGTATTTT
TRBV5-1	TRBD2	TRBJ2-7	15	many	CASSLAASGVYEQYF	TGCGCCAGCAGCTTGGCTGCTAGCGGGGTGTACGAGCAGTACTTC
TRBV6-1	-	TRBJ2-2	16	many	CASSEERLALSGELFF	TGTGCCAGCAGTGAAGAGCGGCTAGCTCTCTCCGGGGAGCTGTTTTTT
TRBV6-6	-	TRBJ1-5	12	many	CASSYSPQPQHF	TGTGCCAGCAGTTACTCGCCCCAGCCCCAGCATTTT
TRBV20-1	-	TRBJ2-7	13	many	CSARVTGTYEQYF	TGCAGTGCTAGAGTCACGGGTACCTACGAGCAGTACTTC
TRBV6-5	-	TRBJ1-2	12	many	CASSREAGGYTF	TGTGCCAGCAGTCGGGAGGCAGGGGGCTACACCTTC